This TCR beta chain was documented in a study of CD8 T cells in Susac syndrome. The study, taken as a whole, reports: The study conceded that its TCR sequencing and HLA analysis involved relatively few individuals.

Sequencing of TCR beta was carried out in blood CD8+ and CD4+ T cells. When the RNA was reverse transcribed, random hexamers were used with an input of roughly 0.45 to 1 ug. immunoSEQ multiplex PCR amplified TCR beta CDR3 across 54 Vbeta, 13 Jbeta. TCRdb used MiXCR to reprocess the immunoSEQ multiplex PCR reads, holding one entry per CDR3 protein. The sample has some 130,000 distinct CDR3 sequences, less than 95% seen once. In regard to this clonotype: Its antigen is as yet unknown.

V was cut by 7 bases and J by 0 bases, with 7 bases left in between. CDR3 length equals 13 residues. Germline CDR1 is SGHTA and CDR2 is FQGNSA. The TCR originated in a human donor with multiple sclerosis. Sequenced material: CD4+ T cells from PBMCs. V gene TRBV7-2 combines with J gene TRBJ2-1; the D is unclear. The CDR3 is CASMGISYNEQFF. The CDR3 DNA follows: TGTGCCAGCATGGGGATCTCCTACAATGAGCAGTTCTTC.